One sample yielded the 20 T cell receptor beta chains listed below, sequenced in a study of blood T cell repertoires in COVID-19. Only in-frame clones appear in the TCRdb table, and some are missing; sequencing was by immunoSEQ multiplex PCR. Among tens of thousands of clones listed, more than 85% were seen once. Sequencing was performed on peripheral blood. Receptors were obtained from a man in his fifties with active COVID-19.

This clone was seen a single time. Here the CDR3 DNA reads TGTGCCAGTAGTATAGGGGAGATCCCAATCGGAAACACCATATATTTT. Protein product: CASSIGEIPIGNTIYF. This chain connects TRBV19 to TRBJ1-3, with no clear D. The CDR3 is 16 amino acids. Deletions cut 1 base from V and 4 bases from J, with 14 bases between. The germline V gene has CDR1 LNHDA and CDR2 SQIVND (reference sequence).

J is TRBJ1-2 and V is TRBV6-2 or TRBV6-3, with D tentatively TRBD1 (6 bases). Trimming pared 6 bases from V and 8 bases from J, leaving 22 bases between. The V gene's germline CDR1 is MNHEY and CDR2 SVGEGT. The CDR3 has 15 residues. The CDR3 here is CASSQPGTSPDGYTF. As DNA, the CDR3 is TGTGCCAGCAGCCAACCGGGGACATCTCCGGACGGCTACACCTTC.

The chain carries TRBV18 and TRBJ2-1, with TRBD2 matching over 11 bases. This CDR3 has 15 residues. Trimming at V came to 9 bases and at J to 2 bases, leaving 6 bases not matched to a gene. The germline V gene has CDR1 KGHSH and CDR2 LQKENI. This CDR3 reads CASRSSGRTYNEQFF. CDR3 bases: TGTGCCAGTCGTTCTAGCGGGAGGACCTACAATGAGCAGTTCTTC.

This clone occurred once. V and J are TRBV5-8 and TRBJ1-1; D is uncertain. Germline CDR1 reads SGHTS; CDR2 reads YDEGEE. Between the trimmed V and J ends, which lost 4 bases and 3 bases, there was a span of 13 bases. The CDR3 length is 14 residues. The DNA for the CDR3 is TGTGCCAGCAGCATCATCGGGTGGGACACTGAAGCTTTCTTT. As protein: CASSIIGWDTEAFF.

V usage is TRBV4-1 and J usage is TRBJ1-1; the D gene is possibly TRBD1 (5 bases). This CDR3 comprises 15 residues. The V gene lost 0 bases and the J gene lost 7 bases, with 15 bases spanning the gap. Per the germline V gene, CDR1 is MGHRA and CDR2 is YSYEKL. The CDR3 DNA reads as TGCGCCAGCAGCCAAGATATAGGGGTTTATGATGAAGCTTTCTTT. It encodes CASSQDIGVYDEAFF.

This clone occurred once. The chain joins TRBV7-2 to TRBJ1-2, with 11 bases fitting TRBD1. The junction had 14 bases not matched to a gene; V was cut back by 1 base and J by 4 bases. CDR1 SGHTA and CDR2 FQGNSA come from the germline V gene. The CDR3 spans 19 residues. DNA for the CDR3: TGTGCCAGCAGCTTAGGGGCCAGTCCTGGACAGGGGGCCTCCTATGGCTACACCTTC. This translates into CASSLGASPGQGASYGYTF.

This clone has just a few counts. The chain employs TRBV5-6 and TRBJ2-7, with 7 bases aligning to TRBD1. CDR1 is SGHDT, CDR2 YYEEEE, per germline. J gave up 6 bases and V 3 bases, and 9 bases lay outside the gene matches. The CDR3 is 14 residues long. CDR3 residues: CASSWTGTVLEQYF. DNA for the CDR3: TGTGCCAGCAGCTGGACGGGGACAGTCCTCGAGCAGTACTTC.

This clone was counted once. The chain has TRBV4-1 and TRBJ2-7; D may be TRBD1 (7 bases). The V gene's germline CDR1 is MGHRA and CDR2 YSYEKL. The germline V and J ends were trimmed by 3 bases and 4 bases, with 16 bases remaining between them. The CDR3 has 15 residues. The CDR3 region has the DNA TGCGCCAGCAGCCAGCAAACCCAGGGGGGATACGAGCAGTACTTC. Translation gives CASSQQTQGGYEQYF.

V usage is TRBV12-3 or TRBV12-4 and J usage is TRBJ2-7, with 7 bases fitting TRBD1. V lost 3 bases to trimming and J lost 8 bases; unmatched junction nucleotides: 4. The CDR3 is made up of 12 amino acids. The CDR3 DNA sequence: TGTGCCAGCAGTTTCAGACAGGGTAAGCAGTACTTC. Its translation is CASSFRQGKQYF.

This chain connects TRBV19 to TRBJ1-4, with 7 bases aligning to TRBD1. V lost 4 bases to trimming and J lost 0 bases; unmatched junction nucleotides: 5. The CDR3 spans 16 residues. CDR1 and CDR2 (germline): LNHDA, SQIVND (reference sequence). DNA of the CDR3: TGTGCCAGTAGTACCGGGACAGTTGCAACTAATGAAAAACTGTTTTTT. It codes for CASSTGTVATNEKLFF.

The chain has TRBV9 and TRBJ2-2; 11 bases align to TRBD2. The ends lost 5 bases at V and 5 bases at J; junction bases unmatched: 11. Germline CDR1 is SGDLS and CDR2 is YYNGEE. This CDR3 region has 17 residues. CDR3 nucleotides: TGTGCCAGCAGTGTCATTACGACTAGCGGGAATACCGGGGAGCTGTTTTTT. Translated, it gives CASSVITTSGNTGELFF.

V gene TRBV19 combines with J gene TRBJ1-5; 12 positions agree with TRBD1. After removal of 5 bases from V and 2 bases from J, the junction contained 13 bases not matched to a gene. The CDR3 has 19 residues. Germline-derived CDR1 and CDR2 are LNHDA and SQIVND (reference sequence). The chain's CDR3 is CASSPPGQGAMGGNQPQHF. The CDR3 bases are TGTGCCAGTAGTCCTCCGGGACAGGGGGCTATGGGTGGCAATCAGCCCCAGCATTTT.

This chain joins TRBV5-1 and TRBJ2-7; TRBD2 is a possible D gene (7 bases). The V gene's germline CDR1 is SGHRS and CDR2 YFSETQ. Trimming removed 4 bases at V and 2 bases at J, with 19 bases between. This CDR3 is built from 16 residues. The CDR3 region is CASSMGPRGGTYEQYF. DNA for the CDR3: TGCGCCAGCAGCATGGGACCCCGCGGGGGCACCTACGAGCAGTACTTC.

The V call is TRBV3-1 (or the pseudogene TRBV3-2), the J call TRBJ1-3; D might be TRBD1 (5 bases). The length of the CDR3 is 15 residues. CDR1 LGHDT and CDR2 YNNKEL come from the germline V gene (reference sequence). The V and J ends lost 5 bases and 3 bases respectively, with 14 bases between them. CDR3 residues: CASSSLTAVGNTIYF. The CDR3 DNA is TGTGCCAGCAGCTCCTTGACAGCTGTTGGAAACACCATATATTTT.

The chain uses TRBV5-6 and TRBJ1-1; 8 nucleotides align to TRBD1. The length of the CDR3 is 14 residues. Per germline, CDR1 SGHDT and CDR2 YYEEEE. The J segment lost 4 bases and the V segment lost 2 bases, leaving 4 bases of the junction unmatched. CDR3 sequence (DNA): TGTGCCAGCAGCTTAGGACAGGGTTTCACTGAAGCTTTCTTT. Protein: CASSLGQGFTEAFF.

The chain has TRBV6-5 and TRBJ2-7; weak D call: TRBD2 (7 bases). The germline V gene encodes CDR1 MNHEY and CDR2 SVGAGI. The ends were cut back, 2 bases at V and 4 bases at J, with 9 bases in the middle. The CDR3 has 13 residues. This chain's CDR3 is CASSYRGGYEQYF. The CDR3, as DNA: TGTGCCAGCAGTTACAGGGGGGGATACGAGCAGTACTTC.

The chain links TRBV10-2 to TRBJ2-7; tentative D call: TRBD2 (6 bases). From germline, CDR1 is WSHSY and CDR2 SAAADI. Trimming cost V 7 bases and J 7 bases, with 11 bases left between them. The CDR3 is 11 amino acids. As DNA, the CDR3 is TGCGCCAGCACGGCGGGGCAAGAGCAGTACTTC. This translates into CASTAGQEQYF.

This sequence joins TRBV7-2 and TRBJ2-5; 8 bases line up with TRBD2. CDR3 length equals 14 residues. The germline V gene has CDR1 SGHTA and CDR2 FQGNSA. Unmatched junction bases numbered 4, after V lost 7 bases and J lost 0 bases. As DNA, the CDR3 is TGTGCCAGCAACATCGGGGGGGACCAAGAGACCCAGTACTTC. Protein: CASNIGGDQETQYF.

This chain uses TRBV9 with TRBJ2-2; 8 bases line up with TRBD1. In germline, CDR1 is SGDLS, CDR2 YYNGEE. The ends lost 3 bases at V and 6 bases at J; junction bases unmatched: 4. This CDR3 is built from 14 residues. In nucleotides, the CDR3 is TGTGCCAGCAGCGGGACAGGGCAATCCGGGGAGCTGTTTTTT. It encodes CASSGTGQSGELFF. Based on the CDR3 plus reference TRBV9 and TRBJ2-2, the full variable domain is DSGVTQTPKHLITATGQRVTLRCSPRSGDLSVYWYQQSLDQGLQFLIQYYNGEERAKGNILERFSAQQFPDLHSELNLSSLELGDSALYFCASSGTGQSGELFFGEGSRLTVL.

In DNA, the CDR3 is TGTGCCATCAGTGAGGGACAACGAACGTACTATAATTCACCCCTCCACTTT. As protein: CAISEGQRTYYNSPLHF. The J gene is TRBJ1-6, the V gene TRBV10-3, with D perhaps TRBD1 (5 bases). Between the trimmed V and J ends, which lost 2 bases and 3 bases, there was a span of 14 bases. The germline CDR1 and CDR2 sequences are ENHRY and SYGVKD. CDR3 length: 17 amino acids.